A selection of T cell receptor beta chains follows, all from one sample in a study of T cell clonotyping in hematopoietic cell transplantation. Repertoires were generated with immunoSEQ multiplex PCR, while TCRdb's copy carries only in-frame clones and drops some. Counted here are fewer than 20,000 clones, roughly 82% occurring once; the ten biggest clones make up approximately 8.4%. Specimen: peripheral blood mononuclear cells, collected before stem cell transplant. The receptors come from a man aged 50-59 years with acute myeloid leukemia. Some clones in this sample may be carry-over from other donors' samples. Each CDR3 is given without its conserved first and last residue.

j_call | v_call | cdr3_aa
TRBJ1-1 | TRBV7-9 | ASSLFPGYDTEAF
TRBJ1-5 | TRBV28 | ASSSGNQPQH
TRBJ2-1 | TRBV7-2 | ASSFIGTSGGPWDEQF
TRBJ1-1 | TRBV6-5 | ASSLGPGTEAF
TRBJ1-3 | TRBV2 | ASSVGSSGNTIY
TRBJ1-1 | TRBV10-3 | ATSSMNTEAF
TRBJ1-1 | TRBV10-3 | AISESVGDGAAGAF
TRBJ1-4 | TRBV28 | ASSPGQGEGEKLF
TRBJ2-1 | TRBV19 | ASSAGSRYNEQF
TRBJ2-7 | TRBV4-1 | ASSQDAGESYEQY
TRBJ1-2 | TRBV2 | ASSETGQGGYGYT
TRBJ2-1 | TRBV5-6 | ASSRPGQRAYNEQF
TRBJ1-4 | TRBV19 | ASSSRTGGDEKLF
TRBJ2-2 | TRBV13 | ASRGPDRTGELF
TRBJ2-7 | TRBV28 | ASSLARQVLSYEQY
TRBJ2-1 | TRBV5-6 | ASSYQGTNNEQF
TRBJ1-6 | TRBV25-1 | ASSAQDNSPLH
TRBJ2-5 | TRBV19 | ASSIGTGLETQY
TRBJ1-6 | TRBV5-1 | AIQQAGTSTPYNSPLH
TRBJ2-1 | TRBV7-8 | ASSLASGGAGNEQF
TRBJ2-3 | TRBV5-1 | ASNIGTDTQY
TRBJ2-3 | TRBV7-8 | ASSLGGTSGVTDTQY
TRBJ1-4 | TRBV9 | ASSLQGTTNEKLF
TRBJ1-5 | TRBV19 | ASSIGRTGKNQPQH
TRBJ1-1 | TRBV19 | ASSLRTGDEAF
TRBJ2-7 | TRBV2 | ASNGGGSTYEQY
TRBJ2-2 | TRBV5-1 | ASSLASSGGNTGELF
TRBJ1-2 | TRBV27 | ASRPRDSGYYGYT
TRBJ2-7 | TRBV4-2 | ASSQERGSYYEQY
TRBJ2-5 | TRBV6-5 | ASSYEGLETQY
TRBJ1-2 | TRBV9 | ASSVGGGSGYT
TRBJ1-3 | TRBV6-6 | ASSDAGAAGNTIY
TRBJ2-1 | TRBV14 | ASSQGTSGGGNEQF
TRBJ1-4 | TRBV7-9 | ASSLAEGGEGKLF
TRBJ2-2 | TRBV19 | ASSKFITGELF
TRBJ2-3 | TRBV2 | ASSEHRAGPSTDTQY